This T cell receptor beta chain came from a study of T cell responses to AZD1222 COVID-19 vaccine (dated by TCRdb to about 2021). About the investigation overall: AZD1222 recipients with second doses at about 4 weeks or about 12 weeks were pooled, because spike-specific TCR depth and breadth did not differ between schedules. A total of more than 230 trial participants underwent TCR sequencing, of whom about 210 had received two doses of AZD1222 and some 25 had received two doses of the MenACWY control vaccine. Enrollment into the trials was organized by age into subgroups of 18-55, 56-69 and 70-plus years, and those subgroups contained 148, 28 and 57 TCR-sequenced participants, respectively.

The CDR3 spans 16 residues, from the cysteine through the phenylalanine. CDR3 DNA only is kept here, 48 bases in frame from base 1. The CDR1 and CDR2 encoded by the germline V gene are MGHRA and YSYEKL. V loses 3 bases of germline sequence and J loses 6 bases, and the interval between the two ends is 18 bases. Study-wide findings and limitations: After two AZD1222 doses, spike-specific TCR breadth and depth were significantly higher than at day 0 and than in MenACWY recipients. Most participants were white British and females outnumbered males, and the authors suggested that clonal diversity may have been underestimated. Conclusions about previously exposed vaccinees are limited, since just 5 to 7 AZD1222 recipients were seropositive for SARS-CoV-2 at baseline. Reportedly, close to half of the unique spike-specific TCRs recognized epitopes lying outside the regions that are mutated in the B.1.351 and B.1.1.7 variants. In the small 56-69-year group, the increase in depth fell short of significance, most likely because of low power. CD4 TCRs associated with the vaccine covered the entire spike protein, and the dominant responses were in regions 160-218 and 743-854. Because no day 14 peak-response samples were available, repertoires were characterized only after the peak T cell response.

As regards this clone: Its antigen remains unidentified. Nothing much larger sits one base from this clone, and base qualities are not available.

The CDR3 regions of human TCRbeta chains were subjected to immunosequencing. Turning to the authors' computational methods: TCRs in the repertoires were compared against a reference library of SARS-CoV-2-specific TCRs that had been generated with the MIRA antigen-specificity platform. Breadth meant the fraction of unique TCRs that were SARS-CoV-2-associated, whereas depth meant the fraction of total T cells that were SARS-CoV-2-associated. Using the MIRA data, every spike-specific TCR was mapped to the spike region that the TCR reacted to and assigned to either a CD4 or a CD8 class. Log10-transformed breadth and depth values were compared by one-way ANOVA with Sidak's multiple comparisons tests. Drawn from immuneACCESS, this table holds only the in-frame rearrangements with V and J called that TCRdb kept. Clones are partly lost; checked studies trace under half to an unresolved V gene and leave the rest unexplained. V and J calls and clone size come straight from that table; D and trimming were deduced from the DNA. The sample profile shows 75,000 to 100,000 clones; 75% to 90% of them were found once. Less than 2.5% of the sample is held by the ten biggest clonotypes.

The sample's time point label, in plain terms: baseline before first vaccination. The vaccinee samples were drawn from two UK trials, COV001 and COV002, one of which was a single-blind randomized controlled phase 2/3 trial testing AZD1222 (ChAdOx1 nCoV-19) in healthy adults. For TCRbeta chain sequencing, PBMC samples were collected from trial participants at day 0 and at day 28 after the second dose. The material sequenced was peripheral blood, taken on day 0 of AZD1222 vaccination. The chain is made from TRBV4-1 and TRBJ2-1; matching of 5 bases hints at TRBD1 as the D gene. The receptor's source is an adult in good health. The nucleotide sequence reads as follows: TGCGCCAGCAGCCAGTCCCTGGGTAGGGGTGGCAATGAGCAGTTCTTC. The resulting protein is CASSQSLGRGGNEQFF.